This T cell receptor (beta chain) was identified during a study of T cell repertoires in cytomegalovirus infection (dated by TCRdb to about 2019). With regard to the full study: Recently identified HLA-C-restricted CMV epitopes, whose presentation resists viral immunomodulation, were targeted by peptide stimulations together with well-studied HLA-B-restricted epitopes. Donor HLA type was relevant to the analysis, as public TCR beta signatures indicated carriage of CMV infection together with the matching HLA type. What the study reported, not specific to this receptor: In both this cohort and an independent roughly 350-donor cohort, the cumulative frequency of public TCR beta family members distinguished carriers of CMV infection plus the relevant HLA type. The ex vivo response was dominated by HLA-C-restricted CMV-specific TCR beta clonotypes, which also provided the single most frequent clonotype in two of eight donors.

The sample holds many counts of this clonotype. Its antigen is unknown. Per-base quality was not reported, and no clone a single base away is much larger than it. Including the terminal cysteine and phenylalanine, the CDR3 comprises 14 residues. The sequence is cut down to CDR3 DNA, 42 bases in frame from base 1. For CDR1 and CDR2, the germline V gene lists SQVTM and ANQGSEA. For this chain, trimming is 3 bases at the V end and 4 bases at the J end, and the number of junction bases without a gene match is 3. The instrument was an Illumina HiSeq 1500. TCRdb reprocessing: public reads trimmed at Q25 with fastp, clones called with MiXCR, in-frame beta chains kept. Merged by CDR3 protein, the rows form single entries marked with the most common genes and DNA. In all, the sample holds roughly 120,000 distinct CDR3 sequences, and about 30% of those were seen once. Less than 45% of the sample is in the top ten clones.

The treatment or condition label for this specimen denotes: in vitro stimulation with specific CMV peptide epitopes to enrich CMV-specific T cells. This receptor was taken from a human donor in good health (CMV status not recorded). Some clones in this sample may be carry-over from other donors' samples. The starting material was CD8+ T cells from cultured PBMCs, obtained from culture after CMV antigen stimulation. Recombination joined TRBV29-1 with TRBJ2-2, with TRBD1 matching 9 junction bases. The DNA sequence reads TGCAGCGTTGAGGGACAGGGACGCACCGGGGAGCTGTTTTTT. This gives the protein CSVEGQGRTGELFF.